A single T cell receptor (beta chain) is shown here with its context. This sample stems from a study of blood T cell repertoires in COVID-19. Study-level information: The cDNA or gDNA used as material had been derived from T cells, B-cell-depleted T cells, or PBMCs.

Deletions cut 0 bases from V and 4 bases from J, with 10 bases between. This CDR3 has 15 amino acids. From germline, CDR1 is LNHNV and CDR2 YYDKDF (reference sequence). Clones were read by immunoSEQ multiplex PCR, and TCRdb kept only the in-frame ones, dropping some. In the table there are 60,000 to 85,000 clones, 86% of which are singletons. Material: peripheral blood. This rearrangement joins TRBV15 to TRBJ1-5; a weak D match, TRBD1 (5 bases). This TCR was sampled from a human donor in a cohort sampled during active COVID-19. The CDR3 loop reads CATSRDQQANQPQHF. In DNA form, the CDR3 reads TGTGCCACCAGCAGAGATCAACAGGCTAATCAGCCCCAGCATTTT.